One sample yielded the 21 T cell receptor beta chains listed below, sequenced in a study of metastatic and nonmetastatic thyroid tumors. TCRdb recomputed clones from the PCR reads via MiXCR. The table includes about 15,000 clones, roughly a quarter detected once. Patients were all untreated before their thyroid surgery. The sequencing sample was made of blood. These receptors all stem from a male donor with papillary thyroid cancer or a benign thyroid nodule (not recorded which). Some clones in this sample may be carry-over from other donors' samples.

This clone was seen many times. This sequence joins TRBV27 and TRBJ1-1; 7 bases match TRBD1. The CDR3 has 15 residues. The trim removed 5 bases at V and 1 base at J, leaving 7 bases unmatched. CDR1 and CDR2 (germline): MNHEY, SMNVEV (reference sequence). This CDR3 reads CASSTDRAANTEAFF. CDR3 nucleotides: TGTGCCAGCAGTACCGACAGGGCGGCGAACACTGAAGCTTTCTTT.

This clone was recorded many times. This chain links TRBV28 with TRBJ1-4; TRBD1 matches at 7 bases. Germline V lookup: CDR1 MDHEN, CDR2 SYDVKM. After removal of 3 bases from V and 8 bases from J, the junction contained 9 bases not matched to a gene. The CDR3 extends over 15 amino acids. The CDR3 DNA sequence: TGTGCCAGCAGTTTCCTAGGGACAGTCTCCGAAAAACTGTTTTTT. Its translation is CASSFLGTVSEKLFF.

The CDR3 region is CASREWRDSGSYNEQFF. CDR3 bases: TGTGCCAGCAGAGAATGGCGGGACAGTGGTTCCTACAATGAGCAGTTCTTC. V is TRBV2 and J is TRBJ2-1; the D gene is possibly TRBD1 (7 bases). The CDR3 is made up of 17 amino acids. Trimming removed 6 bases from V and 1 base from J, with 19 bases in between. Germline lookup yields CDR1 SNHLY and CDR2 FYNNEI.

J is TRBJ1-2 and V is TRBV3-1, with a tentative D call TRBD1 (5 bases). V lost 3 bases, J lost 9 bases, and 17 bases lay in between. Germline lookup yields CDR1 LGHDT and CDR2 YNNKEL (reference sequence). This CDR3 has 14 amino acids. Written as DNA, the CDR3 is TGTGCCAGCAGCCAGGACATGGCCCTGGGGTGCTACACCTTC. It encodes CASSQDMALGCYTF.

This sequence joins TRBV5-1 and TRBJ2-3; D gene uncertain. Trimming shortened V by 4 bases and J by 0 bases, and 12 bases separated the two germline ends. This CDR3 is built from 15 residues. CDR1 is SGHRS and CDR2 is YFSETQ in the germline V gene. CDR3 sequence reads: CASSAGNPSTDTQYF. The DNA of the CDR3 is TGCGCCAGCAGCGCCGGAAATCCTAGCACAGATACGCAGTATTTT.

This clone is labeled as medium-sized. J is TRBJ2-7 and V is TRBV20-1, with D hard to call. V was cut by 0 bases and J by 3 bases, with 9 bases left in between. Germline CDR1 DFQATT, CDR2 SNEGSKA (reference sequence). The CDR3 covers 13 residues. CDR3 sequence (DNA): TGCAGTGCTAGAGACGACGGATACTACGAGCAGTACTTC. Translated: CSARDDGYYEQYF.

The gene calls are TRBV6-1 and TRBJ2-1; 8 bases fit TRBD2. The J segment lost 6 bases and the V segment lost 6 bases, leaving 7 bases of the junction unmatched. The CDR3 totals 14 residues. Germline values: CDR1 MNHNS, CDR2 SASEGT. CDR3 bases: TGTGCCAGCAGGCCGGGAGGGTGGCTCAATGAGCAGTTCTTC. This encodes CASRPGGWLNEQFF.

J is TRBJ2-5 and V is TRBV20-1, with 11 positions matching TRBD2. The V gene end was trimmed by 3 bases and the J gene end by 4 bases; junction bases not matched to a gene: 7. Germline V gene data show CDR1 as DFQATT and CDR2 as SNEGSKA (reference sequence). The CDR3 is 15 amino acids. The DNA for the CDR3 is TGCAGTGCTAGCCGTCGGCTAGCGGGAGGAGAGACCCAGTACTTC. It encodes CSASRRLAGGETQYF.

The chain employs TRBV5-1 and TRBJ2-6, with 12 bases fitting TRBD1. CDR1 and CDR2 (germline): SGHRS, YFSETQ. The CDR3 sequence is 17 residues long. V lost 5 bases and J lost 3; bases outside the gene matches: 6. The CDR3 region is CASRPGTGGSGANVLTF. The CDR3 DNA sequence: TGCGCCAGCAGACCTGGGACAGGGGGCAGTGGGGCCAACGTCCTGACTTTC. Combining the CDR3 with reference TRBV5-1 and TRBJ2-6 gives the whole variable domain KAGVTQTPRYLIKTRGQQVTLSCSPISGHRSVSWYQQTPGQGLQFLFEYFSETQRNKGNFPGRFSGRQFSNSRSEMNVSTLELGDSALYLCASRPGTGGSGANVLTFGAGSRLTVL.

This chain connects TRBV30 to TRBJ2-7; 10 bases fit TRBD2. V lost 2 bases, J lost 12 bases, and 7 bases stayed unmatched. Germline values: CDR1 GTSNPN, CDR2 SVGIG (reference sequence). The CDR3 spans 12 residues. Written as DNA, the CDR3 is TGTGCCTGGAGTCTGCCTAGCGGGAGTACGTACTTC. This codes for CAWSLPSGSTYF.

V gene TRBV2 combines with J gene TRBJ1-5, with D perhaps matching TRBD1 (6 bases). This CDR3 spans 16 amino acids. Germline CDR1 is SNHLY and CDR2 is FYNNEI. Trimming shortened V by 6 bases and J by 3 bases, and 18 bases separated the two germline ends. The DNA for the CDR3 is TGTGCCAGCAGAGAACTGGGGGCTGGTATCAATCAGCCCCAGCATTTT. This gives the protein CASRELGAGINQPQHF.

This clone appeared many times. This specimen includes other DNA sequences encoding the same CDR3. The V call is TRBV7-6, the J call TRBJ2-5; D might be TRBD1 (6 bases). Trimming pared 1 base from V and 2 bases from J, leaving 17 bases between. This CDR3 region has 17 residues. The V gene's germline CDR1 is SGHVS and CDR2 FNYEAQ. CDR3 bases: TGTGCCAGCAGCTTAGTTCCACCGGCAGGGGTACAAGAGACCCAGTACTTC. Translation gives CASSLVPPAGVQETQYF.

This clone was found many times. Since a much larger clone is just one base distant, this may be a read error. The sample contains more than one DNA sequence encoding this CDR3. The chain carries TRBV27 and TRBJ2-2; D perhaps matches TRBD1 (5 bases). The CDR3 sequence is 13 residues long. V was clipped by 4 bases and J by 5 bases, with 8 bases between them. Germline CDR1 MNHEY, CDR2 SMNVEV (reference sequence). For the CDR3, the DNA is TGTGCCAGCAGTTCGACAGCAACCGGGGAGCTGTTTTTT. Translating gives CASSSTATGELFF.

The chain employs TRBV20-1 and TRBJ1-5, with 12 nucleotides matching TRBD1. V trimming: 5 bases; J trimming: 6 bases; junction bases outside the gene matches: 14. Germline V gene data show CDR1 as DFQATT and CDR2 as SNEGSKA (reference sequence). The CDR3 spans 17 residues. The CDR3 nucleotides read TGCAGTGCTCCCCGTCCCGGGACAGGGGGCTCTGGTCAGCCCCAGCATTTT. Translated, it gives CSAPRPGTGGSGQPQHF.

In its sample, this clone was seen many times. The J gene is TRBJ2-7, the V gene TRBV5-1; possible D gene TRBD1, 6 bases. CDR3 length equals 14 residues. Germline V CDR1 and CDR2: SGHRS, YFSETQ. Trimming cost V 3 bases and J 2 bases, with 12 bases left between them. CDR3 DNA sequence: TGCGCCAGCAGCTCAACCGGGACAACCTACGAGCAGTACTTC. Amino acids: CASSSTGTTYEQYF.

This clone was picked up many times. The rearrangement links TRBV7-9 to TRBJ1-3; D gene uncertain. This CDR3 has 17 residues. Trimming removed 2 bases at V and 0 bases at J, with 14 bases between. Germline lookup yields CDR1 SEHNR and CDR2 FQNEAQ (reference sequence). CDR3 loop: CASSLRMAGASGNTIYF. CDR3 DNA: TGTGCCAGCAGCTTACGCATGGCAGGCGCCTCTGGAAACACCATATATTTT. The full variable domain, completed using reference TRBV7-9 and TRBJ1-3, is DTGVSQNPRHKITKRGQNVTFRCDPISEHNRLYWYRQTLGQGPEFLTYFQNEAQLEKSRLLSDRFSAERPKGSFSTLEIQRTEQGDSAMYLCASSLRMAGASGNTIYFGEGSWLTVV.

The rearrangement links TRBV11-2 to TRBJ2-1; 9 nucleotides align to TRBD2. This CDR3 spans 15 amino acids. Per the germline V gene, CDR1 is SGHAT and CDR2 is FQNNGV. The ends lost 1 base at V and 5 bases at J; junction bases unmatched: 3. This CDR3 is CASSLGLAVNNEQFF. The CDR3 nucleotides are TGTGCCAGCAGCTTAGGACTAGCGGTTAACAATGAGCAGTTCTTC.

The chain combines TRBV19 with TRBJ2-7; maybe TRBD1 (6 bases). The CDR3 sequence is 14 residues long. Germline loops: CDR1 LNHDA, CDR2 SQIVND (reference sequence). The ends were cut back, 3 bases at V and 6 bases at J, with 15 bases in the middle. CDR3 DNA: TGTGCCAGTAGTATCGGCAGGGGAGTTAGCGAGCAGTACTTC. It specifies CASSIGRGVSEQYF. Together with reference TRBV19 and TRBJ2-7, the CDR3 gives the full variable domain: DGGITQSPKYLFRKEGQNVTLSCEQNLNHDAMYWYRQDPGQGLRLIYYSQIVNDFQKGDIAEGYSVSREKKESFPLTVTSAQKNPTAFYLCASSIGRGVSEQYFGPGTRLTVT.

This chain uses TRBV11-3 with TRBJ2-2; D gene unclear. Germline V gives CDR1 SGHNT, CDR2 YENEEA. The CDR3 is made up of 16 amino acids. V lost 1 base and J lost 0, with 9 bases in between. The CDR3 DNA is TGTGCCAGCAGCTTAGGGGTAGCATCGAACACCGGGGAGCTGTTTTTT. This encodes CASSLGVASNTGELFF. The full variable domain, rest sourced from reference TRBV11-3 and TRBJ2-2, is EAGVVQSPRYKIIEKKQPVAFWCNPISGHNTLYWYLQNLGQGPELLIRYENEEAVDDSQLPKDRFSAERLKGVDSTLKIQPAELGDSAVYLCASSLGVASNTGELFFGEGSRLTVL.

By share, this clone counts as medium-sized. The chain links TRBV20-1 to TRBJ2-6; 8 bases are a match to TRBD1. The CDR3 has 16 residues. With 3 bases clipped from V and 0 bases from J, the junction kept 4 bases outside the gene matches. The germline CDR1 and CDR2 sequences are DFQATT and SNEGSKA (reference sequence). Written as DNA, the CDR3 is TGCAGTGCTAGCACAGGGGGGACCTCTGGGGCCAACGTCCTGACTTTC. It specifies CSASTGGTSGANVLTF.

There are many counts of this clone. Other DNA sequences from this sample encode an identical CDR3 as well. For the CDR3, the DNA is TGCGCCAGCAGTGAGATGGGGGGGGGTGAAGCTTTCTTT. This sequence encodes CASSEMGGGEAFF. The chain couples TRBV10-1 to TRBJ1-1; possibly TRBD1 for D (5 bases). Germline V gene lookup returns CDR1 WNHNN and CDR2 SYGVQD (reference sequence). The CDR3 has 13 amino acids. Trimming shortened V by 2 bases and J by 7 bases, and 11 bases separated the two germline ends.